This note documents a single T cell receptor (beta chain) sequence. Produced via immunoSEQ multiplex PCR; TCRdb's table is partial and in-frame only. Of 350,000 to 400,000 clones listed, about 89% are singletons. Germline assignment: CDR1 MGHDK and CDR2 SYGVNS. The CDR3 is 12 amino acids. J lost 12 bases, V lost 3 bases, and 6 bases had no gene match. These data belong to a study of blood T cell repertoires in COVID-19. The overall study: Samples representing acute and convalescent COVID-19 were sourced from the United States, Italy and Spain.

This sequence joins TRBV25-1 and TRBJ2-3; 7 positions match TRBD2. The TCR originated in a middle-aged woman who had been exposed to COVID-19. Sequenced sample: PBMCs or T cells enriched from blood (not recorded which). CDR3 coding DNA: TGTGCCAGCAGTGATGGGACGGGAGGTCAGTATTTT. This codes for CASSDGTGGQYF.